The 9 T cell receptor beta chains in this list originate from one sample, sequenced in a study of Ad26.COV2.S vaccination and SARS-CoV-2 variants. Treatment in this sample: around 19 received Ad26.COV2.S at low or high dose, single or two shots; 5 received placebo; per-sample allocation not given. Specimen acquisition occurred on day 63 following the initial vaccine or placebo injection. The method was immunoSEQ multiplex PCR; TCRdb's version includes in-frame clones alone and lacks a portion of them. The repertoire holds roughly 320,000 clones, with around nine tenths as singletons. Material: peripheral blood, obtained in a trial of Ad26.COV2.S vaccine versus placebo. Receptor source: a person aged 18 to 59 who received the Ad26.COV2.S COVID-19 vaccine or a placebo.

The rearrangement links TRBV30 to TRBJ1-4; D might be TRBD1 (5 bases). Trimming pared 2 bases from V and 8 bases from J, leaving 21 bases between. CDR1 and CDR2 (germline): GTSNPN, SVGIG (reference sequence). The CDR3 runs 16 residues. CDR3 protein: CAWSSTFRGIEEKLFF. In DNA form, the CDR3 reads TGTGCCTGGAGTTCTACGTTTCGGGGGATTGAGGAAAAACTGTTTTTT.

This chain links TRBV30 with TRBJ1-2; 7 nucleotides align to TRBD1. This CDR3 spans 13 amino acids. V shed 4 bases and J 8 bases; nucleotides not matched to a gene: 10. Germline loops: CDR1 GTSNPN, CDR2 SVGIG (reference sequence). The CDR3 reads CAWTATGMGGYTF. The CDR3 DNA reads TGTGCCTGGACCGCGACAGGGATGGGAGGCTACACCTTC. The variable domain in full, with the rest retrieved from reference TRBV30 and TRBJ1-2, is SQTIHQWPATLVQPVGSPLSLECTVEGTSNPNLYWYRQAAGRGLQLLFYSVGIGQISSEVPQNLSASRPQDRQFILSSKKLLLSDSGFYLCAWTATGMGGYTFGSGTRLTVV.

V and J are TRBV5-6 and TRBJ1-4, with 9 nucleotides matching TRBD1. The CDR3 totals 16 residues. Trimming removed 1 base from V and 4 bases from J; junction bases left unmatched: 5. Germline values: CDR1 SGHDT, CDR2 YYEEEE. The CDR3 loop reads CASSLRDRAFNEKLFF. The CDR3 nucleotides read TGTGCCAGCAGCTTGCGGGACAGGGCATTTAATGAAAAACTGTTTTTT.

DNA of the CDR3: TGTGCCAGCAGCTTAGATTCAGGGGCACTGAACACTGAAGCTTTCTTT. Protein: CASSLDSGALNTEAFF. This chain connects TRBV11-1 to TRBJ1-1, with a possible D match to TRBD1 (6 bases). Germline V CDR1 and CDR2: SGHAT, FQDESV (reference sequence). This CDR3 region has 16 residues. V shed 1 base and J shed 0 bases, with 12 bases lying between them.

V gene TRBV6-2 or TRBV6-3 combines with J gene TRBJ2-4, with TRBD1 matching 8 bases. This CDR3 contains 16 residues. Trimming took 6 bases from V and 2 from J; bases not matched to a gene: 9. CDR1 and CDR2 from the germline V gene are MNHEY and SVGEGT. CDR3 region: CASSPSNRGTKNIQYF. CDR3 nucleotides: TGTGCCAGCAGCCCTTCCAACAGGGGGACCAAAAACATTCAGTACTTC.

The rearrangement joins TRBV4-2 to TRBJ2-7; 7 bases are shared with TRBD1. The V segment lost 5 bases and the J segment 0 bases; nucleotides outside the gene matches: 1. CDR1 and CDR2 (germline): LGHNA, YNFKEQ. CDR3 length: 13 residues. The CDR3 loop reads CASSDRDSYEQYF. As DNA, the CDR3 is TGTGCCAGCAGCGACAGGGACTCCTACGAGCAGTACTTC.

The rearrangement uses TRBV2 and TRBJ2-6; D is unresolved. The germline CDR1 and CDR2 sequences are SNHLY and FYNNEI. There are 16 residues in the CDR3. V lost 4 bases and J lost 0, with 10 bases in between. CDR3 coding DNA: TGTGCCAGCAGTGTTCCCTACGTCTCTGGGGCCAACGTCCTGACTTTC. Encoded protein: CASSVPYVSGANVLTF.

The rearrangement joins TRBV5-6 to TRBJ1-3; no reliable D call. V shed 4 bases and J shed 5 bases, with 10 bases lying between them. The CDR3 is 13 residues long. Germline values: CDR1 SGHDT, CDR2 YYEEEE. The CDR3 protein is CASSLERRNTIYF. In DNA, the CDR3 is TGTGCCAGCAGCCTTGAGAGGAGAAACACCATATATTTT.

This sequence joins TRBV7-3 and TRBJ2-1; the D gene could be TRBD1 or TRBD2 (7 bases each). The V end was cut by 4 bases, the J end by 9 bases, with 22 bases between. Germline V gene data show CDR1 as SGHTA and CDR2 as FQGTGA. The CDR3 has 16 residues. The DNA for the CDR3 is TGTGCCAGCAGCTCAAATTCGGACAGGCGGGGGAGTGAGCAGTTCTTC. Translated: CASSSNSDRRGSEQFF.